Each of the 22 T cell receptor beta chains below was sequenced from the same sample in a study of somatic mutations in cytotoxic T cells in rheumatoid arthritis. The repertoire was sequenced with immunoSEQ multiplex PCR; TCRdb's copy has only in-frame clones and lacks some. The table has about 16,000 clones, about four fifths seen once; the top ten hold around a sixth. The sample consisted of CD8+ T cells sorted from blood. The receptors stem from an adult with rheumatoid arthritis.

The rearrangement links TRBV7-8 to TRBJ2-2; D remains ambiguous. Trimming took 1 base from V and 2 from J, leaving 11 bases between them. CDR3 length equals 16 residues. CDR1 is SGHVS and CDR2 is FQNEAQ in the germline V gene. The CDR3 sequence is CASSLDGRYNTGELFF. Here the CDR3 DNA reads TGTGCCAGCAGCTTAGATGGCCGCTATAACACCGGGGAGCTGTTTTTT.

This clone was detected only a few times. The CDR3, as DNA: TGTGCCATACGGACAGGGAACACCGGGGAGCTGTTTTTT. It specifies CAIRTGNTGELFF. The genes are TRBV10-3 and TRBJ2-2; 7 bases agree with TRBD1. CDR3 size: 13 residues. The V and J ends lost 9 bases and 1 base, in that order; junction bases with no gene match: 2. CDR1 ENHRY and CDR2 SYGVKD come from the germline V gene.

The genes are TRBV2 and TRBJ1-2; TRBD1 matches at 9 bases. The V gene's germline CDR1 is SNHLY and CDR2 FYNNEI. J was trimmed by 2 bases and V by 7 bases; bases with no gene match: 8. The CDR3 is made up of 15 amino acids. Here the CDR3 reads CASIPTGTGNYGYTF. The CDR3 nucleotides are TGTGCCAGCATACCCACCGGGACAGGGAACTATGGCTACACCTTC.

The sample holds a few counts of this clone. The chain recombines TRBV13 with TRBJ2-7; 14 bases agree with TRBD2. The CDR3 spans 16 residues. Per the germline V gene, CDR1 is PRHDT and CDR2 is FYEKMQ (reference sequence). The ends lost 5 bases at V and 3 bases at J; junction bases unmatched: 6. DNA for the CDR3: TGTGCCAGCAGCACCCGGACTAGCGGGGGGAACTACGAGCAGTACTTC. Protein: CASSTRTSGGNYEQYF.

This rearrangement joins TRBV6-5 to TRBJ1-2; possibly TRBD1 for D (5 bases). The CDR3 is 12 amino acids. Germline V gene data show CDR1 as MNHEY and CDR2 as SVGAGI. V was pared by 6 bases and J by 8 bases, with 13 bases between. The DNA of the CDR3 is TGTGCCAGCAGACCCGGGGCGGGAGGCTACACCTTC. Protein: CASRPGAGGYTF.

This chain links TRBV5-5 with TRBJ2-2; tentatively, D is TRBD2 (6 bases). The CDR3 is 15 residues long. Germline V CDR1 and CDR2: SGHKS, YYEKEE (reference sequence). The V end was cut by 2 bases, the J end by 4 bases, with 12 bases between. The CDR3 loop is CASSFISGLTGELFF. DNA for the CDR3: TGTGCCAGCAGCTTTATTAGCGGACTCACCGGGGAGCTGTTTTTT.

CDR3 coding DNA: TGTGCCAGCAGTTTCGGAGCGGTCACAGATACGCAGTATTTT. The encoded protein is CASSFGAVTDTQYF. The chain couples TRBV28 to TRBJ2-3, with D possibly being TRBD2 (5 bases). The CDR3 is 14 amino acids. V lost 3 bases to trimming and J lost 2 bases, with 9 bases between them. Germline V gives CDR1 MDHEN, CDR2 SYDVKM.

The V call is TRBV10-3, the J call TRBJ1-1; 8 bases match TRBD1. V was pared by 0 bases and J by 3 bases, with 3 bases of the junction left unmatched. Germline-derived CDR1 and CDR2 are ENHRY and SYGVKD. This CDR3 spans 15 amino acids. The CDR3 sequence is CAISESTGEDTEAFF. As DNA, the CDR3 is TGTGCCATCAGTGAGTCGACAGGGGAGGACACTGAAGCTTTCTTT.

This chain links TRBV6-1 with TRBJ1-2; D unclear. The length of the CDR3 is 13 residues. The germline gives CDR1 MNHNS, CDR2 SASEGT. With 7 bases removed from V and 3 bases from J, the gap between germline ends came to 12 bases. The CDR3 DNA reads as TGTGCCAGCATTTTGACGACCCACTATGGCTACACCTTC. Translation: CASILTTHYGYTF.

This clone occurred once. The CDR3 sequence is CASRGRGGAKETQYF. The CDR3 DNA reads as TGTGCCAGCAGGGGACGCGGGGGGGCCAAGGAGACCCAGTACTTC. V and J are TRBV2 and TRBJ2-5; 9 bases line up with TRBD2. Looked up from germline, CDR1 is SNHLY and CDR2 is FYNNEI. V was pared by 6 bases and J by 5 bases, with 10 bases of the junction left unmatched. The CDR3 contains 15 residues.

The chain uses TRBV11-3 and TRBJ2-1, with a weak D call TRBD1 (6 bases). V shed 0 bases and J shed 0 bases, with 12 bases lying between them. The CDR3 contains 17 residues. Germline CDR1 is SGHNT and CDR2 is YENEEA. Written as DNA, the CDR3 is TGTGCCAGCAGCTTAGAAACGACAGGCAGCTCCTACAATGAGCAGTTCTTC. It encodes CASSLETTGSSYNEQFF.

The V and J genes are TRBV15 and TRBJ1-1; tentative D call: TRBD1 (5 bases). CDR3 size: 16 residues. Trimming removed 1 base from V and 3 bases from J, with 15 bases in between. CDR1 and CDR2 from the germline V gene are LNHNV and YYDKDF (reference sequence). In DNA, the CDR3 is TGTGCCACCAGCAGAGTTGGCAGAAGCAGGGACACTGAAGCTTTCTTT. This translates into CATSRVGRSRDTEAFF.

J is TRBJ1-1 and V is TRBV9, with no clear D. Trimming pared 0 bases from V and 0 bases from J, leaving 6 bases between. CDR1 is SGDLS, CDR2 YYNGEE, per germline. CDR3 length: 14 amino acids. The CDR3 DNA reads TGTGCCAGCAGCGTAGCACCTTTGAACACTGAAGCTTTCTTT. It yields the protein CASSVAPLNTEAFF.

V usage is TRBV2 and J usage is TRBJ2-3; 9 bases align to TRBD2. The CDR3 is made up of 16 amino acids. The germline V gene has CDR1 SNHLY and CDR2 FYNNEI. V lost 6 bases, J lost 6 bases, and 13 bases stayed unmatched. This CDR3 is CASSDGTSTVWDTQYF. CDR3 coding DNA: TGTGCCAGCAGCGATGGGACTAGCACCGTGTGGGATACGCAGTATTTT.

This clone is a singleton in its sample. The V gene is TRBV10-3, the J gene TRBJ2-2; D is perhaps TRBD1 (6 bases). From germline, CDR1 is ENHRY and CDR2 SYGVKD. Trimming removed 9 bases from V and 9 bases from J, with 14 bases in between. CDR3 length: 12 amino acids. The DNA for the CDR3 is TGTGCCATTAGCAGGGGCGACAGGGAGCTGTTTTTT. Its translation: CAISRGDRELFF.

The chain joins TRBV15 to TRBJ1-3, with 8 nucleotides matching TRBD1. Looked up from germline, CDR1 is LNHNV and CDR2 is YYDKDF (reference sequence). This CDR3 region has 15 residues. V shed 5 bases, J shed 2 bases, and the junction held 5 bases outside the gene matches. CDR3 bases: TGTGCCACCAGCGGTCCGGACAGGGCTGGAAACACCATATATTTT. Translated: CATSGPDRAGNTIYF. The complete variable domain, with remaining parts taken from reference TRBV15 and TRBJ1-3, reads DAMVIQNPRYQVTQFGKPVTLSCSQTLNHNVMYWYQQKSSQAPKLLFHYYDKDFNNEADTPDNFQSRRPNTSFCFLDIRSPGLGDTAMYLCATSGPDRAGNTIYFGEGSWLTVV.

This chain connects TRBV7-9 to TRBJ2-7, with 13 bases fitting TRBD2. Germline lookup yields CDR1 SEHNR and CDR2 FQNEAQ (reference sequence). The CDR3 sequence is 17 residues long. Trimming removed 4 bases from V and 2 bases from J; junction bases left unmatched: 8. The chain's CDR3 is CASSSGLAGDKTYEQYF. As DNA, the CDR3 is TGTGCCAGCAGCTCTGGACTAGCGGGGGATAAGACCTACGAGCAGTACTTC.

This clone was counted only a few times. This sequence joins TRBV11-2 and TRBJ1-2, with a possible D match to TRBD1 (6 bases). The V gene's germline CDR1 is SGHAT and CDR2 FQNNGV. V lost 2 bases and J 1 base, leaving 14 bases between the germline ends. The CDR3 has 16 amino acids. CDR3 region: CASSLIRQALNYGYTF. The CDR3 DNA sequence: TGTGCCAGCAGCTTAATCCGACAGGCGCTTAACTATGGCTACACCTTC.

Remarks on this clone: One end of the junction is discordant with germline, which a read error may explain. The chain combines TRBV2 with TRBJ2-3, with D possibly TRBD1 on 5 matching bases. The CDR3 has 14 amino acids. The germline CDR1 and CDR2 sequences are SNHLY and FYNNEI. CDR3 sequence: CAGRAATYTDTQYF. The CDR3 bases are TGTGCCGGCAGGGCCGCCACGTACACAGATACGCAGTATTTT.

This clone turned up a few times. This chain links TRBV4-1 with TRBJ1-1, with 8 bases matching TRBD1. V dropped 1 base and J dropped 3; count of bases not matched to a gene: 4. CDR1 is MGHRA and CDR2 is YSYEKL in the germline V gene. This CDR3 is built from 15 residues. CDR3 region: CASSQVPTGDTEAFF. The CDR3 nucleotides are TGCGCCAGCAGCCAAGTCCCGACAGGGGACACTGAAGCTTTCTTT.

The DNA for the CDR3 is TGTGCCAGCAGTGCACAGGGGGGAAGCTATGGCTACACCTTC. It specifies CASSAQGGSYGYTF. J is TRBJ1-2 and V is TRBV6-5, with 8 bases identical to TRBD1. This CDR3 has 14 amino acids. Germline loops: CDR1 MNHEY, CDR2 SVGAGI. After removal of 5 bases from V and 4 bases from J, the junction contained 6 bases not matched to a gene.

The genes are TRBV30 and TRBJ2-7; D is possibly TRBD1 or TRBD2 (6 bases each). The DNA end is more similar to TRBJ2-1, so the J call may be wrong. Germline V gives CDR1 GTSNPN, CDR2 SVGIG (reference sequence). The CDR3 is 14 residues long. CDR3 DNA: TGTGCCTGGAGAGGGGGGCCCTCCTACAATGAGCAGTTCTTC. It yields the protein CAWRGGPSYNEQFF.